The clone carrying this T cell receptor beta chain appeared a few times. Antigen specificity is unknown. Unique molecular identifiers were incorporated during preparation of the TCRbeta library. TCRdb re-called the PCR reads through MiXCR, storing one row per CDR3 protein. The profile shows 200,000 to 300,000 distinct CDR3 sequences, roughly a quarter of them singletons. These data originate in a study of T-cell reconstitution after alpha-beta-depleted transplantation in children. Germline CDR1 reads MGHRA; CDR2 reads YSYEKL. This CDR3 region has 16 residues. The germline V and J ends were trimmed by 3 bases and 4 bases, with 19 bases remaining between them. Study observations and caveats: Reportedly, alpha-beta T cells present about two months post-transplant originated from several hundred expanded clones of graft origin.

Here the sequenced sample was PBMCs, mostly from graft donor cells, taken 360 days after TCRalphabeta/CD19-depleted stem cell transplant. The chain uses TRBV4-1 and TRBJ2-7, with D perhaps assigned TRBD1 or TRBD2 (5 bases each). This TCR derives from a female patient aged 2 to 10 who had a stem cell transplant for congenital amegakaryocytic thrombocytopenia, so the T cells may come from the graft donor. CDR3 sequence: CASSHHHGTDPYEQYF. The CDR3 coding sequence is TGCGCCAGCAGCCACCACCACGGGACGGATCCGTACGAGCAGTACTTC.